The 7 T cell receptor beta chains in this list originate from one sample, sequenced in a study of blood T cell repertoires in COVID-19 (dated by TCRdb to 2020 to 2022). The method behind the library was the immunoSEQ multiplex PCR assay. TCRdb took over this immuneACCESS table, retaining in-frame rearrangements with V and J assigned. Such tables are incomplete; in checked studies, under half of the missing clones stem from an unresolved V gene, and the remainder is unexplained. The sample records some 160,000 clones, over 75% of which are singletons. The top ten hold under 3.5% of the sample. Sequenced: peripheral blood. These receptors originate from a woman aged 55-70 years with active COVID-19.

CDR3 region: CASSPTGTGAFHEQYF. In DNA form, the CDR3 reads TGTGCCAGCAGCCCTACCGGGACAGGGGCCTTCCACGAGCAGTACTTC. The chain recombines TRBV4-2 with TRBJ2-7; 10 bases align to TRBD1. With V trimmed by 4 bases and J by 5 bases, 11 bases remained unmatched. The CDR3 is 16 residues long. CDR1 is LGHNA, CDR2 YNFKEQ, per germline.

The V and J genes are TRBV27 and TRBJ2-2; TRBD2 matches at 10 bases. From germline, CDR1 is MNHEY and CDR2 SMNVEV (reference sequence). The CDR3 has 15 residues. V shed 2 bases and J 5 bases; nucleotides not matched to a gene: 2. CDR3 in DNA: TGTGCCAGCAGTTTACTAGCGGGAGTAACCGGGGAGCTGTTTTTT. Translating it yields CASSLLAGVTGELFF.

Here the CDR3 reads CASSFSGAYNEQFF. The CDR3 coding sequence is TGTGCCAGCAGTTTTTCAGGGGCCTACAATGAGCAGTTCTTC. The J gene is TRBJ2-1, the V gene TRBV28; TRBD1 is a possible D gene (6 bases). Trimming cost V 3 bases and J 2 bases, with 8 bases left between them. The CDR3 runs 14 residues. The germline V gene has CDR1 MDHEN and CDR2 SYDVKM.

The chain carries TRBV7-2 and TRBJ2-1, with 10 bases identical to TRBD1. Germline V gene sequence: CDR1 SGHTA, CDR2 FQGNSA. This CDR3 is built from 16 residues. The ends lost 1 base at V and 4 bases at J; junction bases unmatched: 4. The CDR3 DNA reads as TGTGCCAGCAGCTTAGAGGGGACAGGGGTTTACAATGAGCAGTTCTTC. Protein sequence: CASSLEGTGVYNEQFF. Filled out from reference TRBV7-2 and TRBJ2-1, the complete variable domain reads GAGVSQSPSNKVTEKGKDVELRCDPISGHTALYWYRQSLGQGLEFLIYFQGNSAPDKSGLPSDRFSAERTGGSVSTLTIQRTQQEDSAVYLCASSLEGTGVYNEQFFGPGTRLTVL.

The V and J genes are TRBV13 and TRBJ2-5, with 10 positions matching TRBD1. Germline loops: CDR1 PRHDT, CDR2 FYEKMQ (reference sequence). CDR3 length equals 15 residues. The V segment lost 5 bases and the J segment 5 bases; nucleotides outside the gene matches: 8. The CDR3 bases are TGTGCCAGCAGCCCCCGGACAGGGGGACCGGAGACCCAGTACTTC. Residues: CASSPRTGGPETQYF.

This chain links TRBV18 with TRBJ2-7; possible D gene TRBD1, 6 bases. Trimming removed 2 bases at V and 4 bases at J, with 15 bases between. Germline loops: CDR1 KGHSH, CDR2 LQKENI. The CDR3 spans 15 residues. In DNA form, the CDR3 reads TGTGCCAGCTCACCAGAGGGGCTAGGGGGTTACGAGCAGTACTTC. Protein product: CASSPEGLGGYEQYF.

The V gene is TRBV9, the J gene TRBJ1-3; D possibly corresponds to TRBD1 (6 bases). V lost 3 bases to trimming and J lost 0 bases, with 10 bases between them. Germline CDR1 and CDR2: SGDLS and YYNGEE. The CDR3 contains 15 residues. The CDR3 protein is CASSGGHLSGNTIYF. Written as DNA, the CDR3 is TGTGCCAGCAGCGGGGGACATCTCTCTGGAAACACCATATATTTT.